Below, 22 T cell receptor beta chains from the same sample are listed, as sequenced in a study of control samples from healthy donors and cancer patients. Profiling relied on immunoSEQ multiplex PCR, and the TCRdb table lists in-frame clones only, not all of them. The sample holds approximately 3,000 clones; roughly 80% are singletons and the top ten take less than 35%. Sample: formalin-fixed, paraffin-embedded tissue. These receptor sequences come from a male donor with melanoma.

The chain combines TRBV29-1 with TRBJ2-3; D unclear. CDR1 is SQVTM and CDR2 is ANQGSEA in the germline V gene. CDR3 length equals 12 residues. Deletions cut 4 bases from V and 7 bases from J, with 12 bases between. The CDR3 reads CSVGEGTNTQYF. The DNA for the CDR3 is TGCAGCGTTGGGGAAGGTACTAATACGCAGTATTTT.

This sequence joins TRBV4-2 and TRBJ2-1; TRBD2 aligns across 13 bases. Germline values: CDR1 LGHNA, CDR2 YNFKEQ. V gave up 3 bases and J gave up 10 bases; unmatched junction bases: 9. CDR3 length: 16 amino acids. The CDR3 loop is CASSHPTSGRAREQFF. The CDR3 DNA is TGTGCCAGCAGCCATCCTACTAGCGGGAGGGCCAGGGAGCAGTTCTTC.

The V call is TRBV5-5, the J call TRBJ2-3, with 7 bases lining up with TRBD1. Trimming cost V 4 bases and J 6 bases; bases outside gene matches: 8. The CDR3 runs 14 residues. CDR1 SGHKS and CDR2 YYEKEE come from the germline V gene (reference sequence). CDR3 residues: CASSLGTGADTQYF. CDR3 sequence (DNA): TGTGCCAGCAGCCTAGGCACAGGGGCGGATACGCAGTATTTT.

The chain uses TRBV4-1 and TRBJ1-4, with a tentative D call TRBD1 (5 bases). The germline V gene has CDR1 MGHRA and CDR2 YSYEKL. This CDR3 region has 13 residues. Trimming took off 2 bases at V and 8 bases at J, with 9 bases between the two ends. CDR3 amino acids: CASSQWRGEKLFF. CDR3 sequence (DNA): TGCGCCAGCAGCCAATGGAGGGGAGAAAAACTGTTTTTT.

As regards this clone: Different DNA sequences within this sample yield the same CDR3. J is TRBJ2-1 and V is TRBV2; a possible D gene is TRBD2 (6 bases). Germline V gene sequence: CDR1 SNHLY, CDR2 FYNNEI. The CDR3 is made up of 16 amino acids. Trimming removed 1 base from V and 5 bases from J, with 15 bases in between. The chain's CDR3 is CASSEEWVAENNEQFF. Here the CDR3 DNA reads TGTGCCAGCAGTGAAGAGTGGGTAGCGGAGAACAATGAGCAGTTCTTC.

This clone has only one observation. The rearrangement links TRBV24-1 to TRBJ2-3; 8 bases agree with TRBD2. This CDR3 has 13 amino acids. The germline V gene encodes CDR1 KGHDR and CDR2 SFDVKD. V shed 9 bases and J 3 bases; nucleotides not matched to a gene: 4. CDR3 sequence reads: CATVASGTDTQYF. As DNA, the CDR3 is TGTGCCACCGTGGCTAGCGGGACAGATACGCAGTATTTT.

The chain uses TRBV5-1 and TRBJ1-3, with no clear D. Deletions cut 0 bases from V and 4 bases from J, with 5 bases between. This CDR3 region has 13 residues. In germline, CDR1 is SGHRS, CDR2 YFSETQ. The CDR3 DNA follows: TGCGCCAGCAGCTTGGACGCCGGAAACACCATATATTTT. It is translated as CASSLDAGNTIYF.

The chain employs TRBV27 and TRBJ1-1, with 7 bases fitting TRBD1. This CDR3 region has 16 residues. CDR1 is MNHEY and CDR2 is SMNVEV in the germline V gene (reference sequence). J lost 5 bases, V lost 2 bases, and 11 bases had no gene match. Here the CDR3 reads CASSLNDRVSGTEAFF. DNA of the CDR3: TGTGCCAGCAGTTTAAATGACAGGGTATCGGGGACTGAAGCTTTCTTT.

As DNA, the CDR3 is TGTGCCAGCAGCCCTCAGGGGGCCCGCGACACTGAAGCTTTCTTT. Amino acids: CASSPQGARDTEAFF. The V and J genes are TRBV7-9 and TRBJ1-1; 8 positions match TRBD1. J lost 3 bases, V lost 5 bases, and 8 bases had no gene match. Germline V gene data show CDR1 as SEHNR and CDR2 as FQNEAQ (reference sequence). There are 15 residues in the CDR3.

CDR3 sequence reads: CSARASSEQFF. The CDR3 nucleotides read TGCAGTGCTAGAGCTTCGTCCGAGCAGTTCTTC. The J gene is TRBJ2-1, the V gene TRBV20-1; no definite D call. This CDR3 comprises 11 residues. Trimming pared 1 base from V and 10 bases from J, leaving 8 bases between. Germline V gene sequence: CDR1 DFQATT, CDR2 SNEGSKA (reference sequence).

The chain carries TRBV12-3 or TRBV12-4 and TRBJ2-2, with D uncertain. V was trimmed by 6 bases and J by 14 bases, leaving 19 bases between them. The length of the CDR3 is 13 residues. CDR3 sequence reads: CASRPDSPRRLFF. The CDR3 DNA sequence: TGTGCCAGCAGACCCGACTCTCCCCGCCGACTGTTTTTT.

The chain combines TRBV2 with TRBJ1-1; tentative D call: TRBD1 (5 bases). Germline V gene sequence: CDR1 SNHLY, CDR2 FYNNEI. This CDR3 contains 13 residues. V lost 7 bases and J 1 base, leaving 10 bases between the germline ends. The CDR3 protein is CASTKGTNTEAFF. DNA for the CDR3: TGTGCCAGCACCAAGGGGACGAACACTGAAGCTTTCTTT.

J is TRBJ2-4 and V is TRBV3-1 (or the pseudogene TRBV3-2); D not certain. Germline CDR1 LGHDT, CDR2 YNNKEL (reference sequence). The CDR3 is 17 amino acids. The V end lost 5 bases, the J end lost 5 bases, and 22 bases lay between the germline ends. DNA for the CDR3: TGTGCCAGCAGCAGAGAAGATCCCATTTGCAAAGAAAACATTCAGTACTTC. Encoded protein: CASSREDPICKENIQYF.

CDR3 protein: CASSLGLSANIQYF. The CDR3 DNA sequence: TGTGCCAGCAGCTTAGGATTGTCAGCGAACATTCAGTACTTC. The V and J genes are TRBV7-2 and TRBJ2-4; D remains unclear. The CDR3 runs 14 residues. Per germline, CDR1 SGHTA and CDR2 FQGNSA. The V gene lost 1 base and the J gene lost 7 bases, with 11 bases spanning the gap.

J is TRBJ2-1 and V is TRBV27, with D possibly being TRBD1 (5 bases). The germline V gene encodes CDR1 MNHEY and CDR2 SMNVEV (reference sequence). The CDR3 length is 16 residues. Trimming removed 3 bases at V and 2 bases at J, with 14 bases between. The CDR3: CASSLIYETAYNEQFF. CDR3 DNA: TGTGCCAGCAGTTTGATCTATGAGACAGCCTACAATGAGCAGTTCTTC.

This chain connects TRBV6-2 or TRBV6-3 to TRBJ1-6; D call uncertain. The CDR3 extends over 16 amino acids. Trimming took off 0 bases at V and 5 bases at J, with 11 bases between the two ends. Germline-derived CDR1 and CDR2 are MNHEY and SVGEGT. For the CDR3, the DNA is TGTGCCAGCAGTTACTCTAAGGACCGAAATAATTCACCCCTCCACTTT. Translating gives CASSYSKDRNNSPLHF.

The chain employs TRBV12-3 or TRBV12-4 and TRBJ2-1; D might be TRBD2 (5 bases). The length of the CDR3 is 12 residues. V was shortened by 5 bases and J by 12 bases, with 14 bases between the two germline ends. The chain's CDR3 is CASSPGLLGQFF. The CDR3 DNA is TGTGCCAGCAGTCCAGGACTTCTCGGGCAGTTCTTC.

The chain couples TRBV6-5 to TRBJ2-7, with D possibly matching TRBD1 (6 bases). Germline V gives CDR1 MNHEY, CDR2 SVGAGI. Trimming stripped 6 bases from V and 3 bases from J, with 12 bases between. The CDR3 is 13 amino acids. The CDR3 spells CASRLTGNYEQYF. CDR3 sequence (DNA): TGTGCCAGCAGGCTTACAGGGAACTACGAGCAGTACTTC.

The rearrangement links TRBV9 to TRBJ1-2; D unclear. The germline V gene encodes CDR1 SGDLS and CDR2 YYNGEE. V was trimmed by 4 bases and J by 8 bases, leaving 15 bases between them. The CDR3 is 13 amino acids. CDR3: CASSSQLASGYTF. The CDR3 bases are TGTGCCAGCAGCTCCCAGTTGGCCTCGGGCTACACCTTC.

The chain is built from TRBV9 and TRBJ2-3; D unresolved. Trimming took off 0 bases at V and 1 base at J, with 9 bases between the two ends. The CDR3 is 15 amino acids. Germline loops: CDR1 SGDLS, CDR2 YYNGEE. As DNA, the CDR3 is TGTGCCAGCAGCGTAGCTTTTGGGGGCACAGATACGCAGTATTTT. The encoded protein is CASSVAFGGTDTQYF.

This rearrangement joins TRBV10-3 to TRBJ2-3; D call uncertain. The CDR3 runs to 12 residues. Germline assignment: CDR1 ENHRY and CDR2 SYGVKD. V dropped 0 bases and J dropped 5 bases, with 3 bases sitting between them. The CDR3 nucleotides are TGTGCCATCAGTGAGTCGGGAGATACGCAGTATTTT. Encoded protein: CAISESGDTQYF.

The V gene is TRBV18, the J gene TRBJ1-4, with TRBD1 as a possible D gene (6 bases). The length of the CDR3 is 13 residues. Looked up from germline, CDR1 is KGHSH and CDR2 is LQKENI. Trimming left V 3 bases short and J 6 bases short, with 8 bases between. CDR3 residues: CASSPRTDEKLFF. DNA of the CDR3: TGTGCCAGCTCACCGAGGACAGATGAAAAACTGTTTTTT.